These T cell receptor beta chains were read from a single sample in a study of CD8 T cells in ankylosing spondylitis. TCRdb reprocessed the 5' RACE reads with MiXCR, giving one entry per CDR3 protein. This sample has over 700,000 distinct CDR3 sequences, with about 20% found just once. The sample consisted of blood, either unsorted or a sorted T cell fraction (not recorded which). The receptors shown here come from a male donor with ankylosing spondylitis. The CDR3 runs from the conserved cysteine through the conserved F or W. The D gene is left open where the match is weak. Clone size is not always given. Where it is, it says once, few, many or a class for expanded clones.

v_call	j_call	clone_size	d_call	cdr3_aa	cdr3_nt
TRBV10-3	TRBJ2-7	.	.	CAISGSSYEQYF	TGTGCCATCAGTGGGAGCTCCTACGAGCAGTACTTC
TRBV7-2	TRBJ2-3	few	TRBD2	CASSLDSGRTDTQYF	TGTGCCAGCAGCTTAGATAGCGGGAGGACGGATACGCAGTATTTT
TRBV19	TRBJ2-1	.	TRBD2	CASSTPGGAGGHDEQFF	TGTGCCAGTAGTACCCCCGGGGGAGCGGGGGGGCACGATGAGCAGTTCTTC
TRBV5-1	TRBJ2-1	few	.	CASSLVTSNNEQFF	TGCGCCAGCAGCTTGGTGACCAGTAACAATGAGCAGTTCTTC
TRBV13	TRBJ2-1	few	.	CASSLGVGRNGYEQFF	TGTGCCAGCAGCTTAGGGGTGGGCCGTAACGGGTATGAGCAGTTCTTC
TRBV7-3	TRBJ1-6	.	.	CASSSGDKGPSPLHF	TGTGCCAGCAGCTCCGGGGACAAGGGACCTTCACCCCTCCACTTT
TRBV20-1	TRBJ1-1	few	.	CSARLWGGGTTEAFF	TGCAGTGCTAGACTTTGGGGAGGAGGAACCACTGAAGCTTTCTTT
TRBV7-9	TRBJ2-2	few	.	CASSSLGGELFF	TGTGCCAGCAGCTCTTTGGGCGGGGAGCTGTTTTTT
TRBV7-9	TRBJ2-2	few	TRBD1	CASSSRDRDTGELFF	TGTGCCAGCAGCTCCCGGGACAGGGACACCGGGGAGCTGTTTTTT
TRBV15	TRBJ1-5	many	.	CATSRDDGFGNQPQHF	TGTGCCACCAGCAGAGATGATGGCTTCGGCAATCAGCCCCAGCATTTT
TRBV10-3	TRBJ2-2	few	.	CAISDHSGRNTGELFF	TGTGCCATCAGTGATCACAGTGGTCGGAACACCGGGGAGCTGTTTTTT
TRBV6-1	TRBJ2-3	.	.	CASSEYPRPQYF	TGTGCCAGCAGTGAATACCCTCGTCCGCAGTATTTT
TRBV5-6	TRBJ2-3	few	TRBD2	CASSISGVDTQYF	TGTGCCAGCAGCATTAGCGGGGTGGATACGCAGTATTTT
TRBV3-1	TRBJ2-2	.	.	CASSQKWNTGELFF	TGTGCCAGCAGCCAAAAGTGGAACACCGGGGAGCTGTTTTTT
TRBV29-1	TRBJ2-1	.	.	CSVDGLGIGPGSSHEQFF	TGCAGCGTTGACGGGTTAGGCATAGGGCCGGGGAGCAGCCATGAGCAGTTCTTC
TRBV20-1	TRBJ1-2	.	TRBD1	CSARDVTGHNYGYTF	TGCAGTGCTAGAGATGTGACAGGGCATAACTATGGCTACACCTTC
TRBV24-1	TRBJ2-1	few	TRBD2	CATSDQSGGSLNEQFF	TGTGCCACCAGTGATCAAAGCGGGGGGTCGCTCAATGAGCAGTTCTTC
TRBV4-1	TRBJ1-2	few	TRBD1	CASSQGVDRVNLYGYTF	TGCGCCAGCAGCCAAGGAGTAGACAGGGTAAACCTCTATGGCTACACCTTC
TRBV9	TRBJ1-1	few	TRBD1	CASSGAGGATEAFF	TGTGCCAGCAGCGGGGCAGGGGGGGCCACTGAAGCTTTCTTT
TRBV9	TRBJ2-7	.	.	CASSPTGTIRGSYEQYF	TGTGCCAGCAGCCCTACCGGGACCATTAGAGGATCCTACGAGCAGTACTTC
TRBV5-1	TRBJ2-1	few	.	CASSLTVDNNEQFF	TGCGCCAGCAGCTTGACGGTGGATAACAATGAGCAGTTCTTC
TRBV9	TRBJ2-1	few	TRBD2	CASSYIAGGPGNEQFF	TGTGCCAGCAGCTACATAGCGGGAGGGCCGGGGAATGAGCAGTTCTTC
TRBV28	TRBJ2-7	.	TRBD1	CASSPTGRGTYEQYF	TGTGCCAGCAGTCCCACGGGCAGGGGGACCTACGAGCAGTACTTC
TRBV3-1	TRBJ1-1	.	.	CASSQGGRSNTEAFF	TGTGCCAGCAGCCAAGGAGGACGGTCCAACACTGAAGCTTTCTTT
TRBV2	TRBJ1-2	few	TRBD1	CASRVGTEDGYTF	TGTGCCAGCAGGGTCGGGACAGAGGATGGCTACACCTTC
TRBV19	TRBJ1-1	once	.	CAVGAGYTEAFF	TGTGCCGTCGGTGCAGGGTACACTGAAGCTTTCTTT
TRBV4-2	TRBJ2-3	.	.	CASSQDLPDTQYF	TGTGCCAGCAGCCAAGATCTCCCGGATACGCAGTATTTT
TRBV5-1	TRBJ2-2	.	TRBD1	CASSKDRANTGELFF	TGCGCCAGCAGCAAGGACAGGGCGAACACCGGGGAGCTGTTTTTT
TRBV4-1	TRBJ2-1	.	TRBD2	CASSRSGGGLYNEQFF	TGCGCCAGCAGCCGTAGCGGGGGGGGCCTTTACAATGAGCAGTTCTTC
TRBV29-1	TRBJ2-1	few	.	CSVVRDGAANEQFF	TGCAGCGTTGTGCGGGACGGAGCCGCGAATGAGCAGTTCTTC
TRBV6-2/TRBV6-3	TRBJ1-1	.	.	CASTAGAITEAFF	TGTGCCAGCACCGCCGGGGCCATCACTGAAGCTTTCTTT
TRBV4-1	TRBJ1-2	many	.	CASSQDSTRGWGYTF	TGCGCCAGCAGCCAAGATAGTACGAGGGGATGGGGCTACACCTTC
TRBV7-2	TRBJ2-5	few	TRBD2	CASSYRTSSETQYF	TGTGCCAGCAGCTACCGGACTAGTTCGGAGACCCAGTACTTC
TRBV29-1	TRBJ2-5	.	.	CSVELRTFQETQYF	TGCAGCGTTGAACTGCGGACATTCCAAGAGACCCAGTACTTC
TRBV19	TRBJ1-1	.	.	CASSRSRTNTEAFF	TGTGCCAGTAGCCGATCTCGGACTAACACTGAAGCTTTCTTT
TRBV28	TRBJ2-7	.	TRBD2	CASRGLAGVGEQYF	TGTGCCAGCAGGGGACTAGCGGGAGTCGGGGAGCAGTACTTC
TRBV4-1	TRBJ2-1	many	.	CASSYSSDANEQFF	TGCGCCAGCAGCTACTCTAGCGATGCGAATGAGCAGTTCTTC
TRBV4-1	TRBJ1-1	few	.	CASSQTQGQGETEAFF	TGCGCCAGCAGCCAAACGCAGGGGCAGGGTGAAACTGAAGCTTTCTTT
TRBV2	TRBJ1-5	few	.	CASSEIGRGNQPQHF	TGTGCCAGCAGTGAAATAGGGAGGGGCAATCAGCCCCAGCATTTT
TRBV25-1	TRBJ2-7	once	.	CASGRQDYEQYF	TGTGCCAGCGGTAGACAGGACTACGAGCAGTACTTC
TRBV20-1	TRBJ1-1	many	.	CSAPSREVDTEAFF	TGCAGTGCTCCCTCCAGGGAGGTGGACACTGAAGCTTTCTTT
TRBV28	TRBJ2-5	.	.	CASSFSSRGETQYF	TGTGCCAGCAGTTTTTCCAGCCGGGGAGAGACCCAGTACTTC
TRBV7-2	TRBJ1-3	few	.	CASSFDGKSGNTIYF	TGTGCCAGCAGCTTCGACGGAAAATCTGGAAACACCATATATTTT
TRBV7-9	TRBJ1-2	.	.	CASSADRDNYGYTF	TGTGCCAGCAGCGCGGACAGAGATAACTATGGCTACACCTTC
TRBV28	TRBJ2-7	.	.	CASSFKATYYEQYF	TGTGCCAGCAGTTTTAAAGCCACGTACTACGAGCAGTACTTC
TRBV6-1	TRBJ1-4	few	.	CASSPRQIGEKLFF	TGTGCCAGCAGCCCCAGACAGATCGGTGAAAAACTGTTTTTT
TRBV28	TRBJ2-7	many	.	CASMGGLREQYF	TGTGCCAGCATGGGGGGACTTAGAGAGCAGTACTTC
TRBV5-6	TRBJ2-3	few	TRBD2	CASSLVSGRAGDTQYF	TGTGCCAGCAGCTTGGTTAGCGGGAGGGCCGGAGATACGCAGTATTTT
TRBV12-3/TRBV12-4	TRBJ2-5	.	.	CASSLATGWEGETQYF	TGTGCCAGCAGTTTAGCGACAGGGTGGGAGGGTGAGACCCAGTACTTC
TRBV30	TRBJ2-7	.	TRBD1	CAWNMPGTGGREQYF	TGTGCCTGGAATATGCCCGGGACAGGGGGCCGCGAGCAGTACTTC
TRBV20-1	TRBJ2-3	.	TRBD2	CSAIGLAGADTQYF	TGCAGTGCTATCGGACTAGCGGGAGCAGATACGCAGTATTTT
TRBV20-1	TRBJ1-2	.	.	CSARVGQNSYTF	TGCAGTGCTAGAGTAGGGCAGAATAGCTACACCTTC
TRBV7-2	TRBJ2-5	many	.	CASSVGTQETQYF	TGTGCCAGCTCGGTAGGGACTCAAGAGACCCAGTACTTC